The 15 T cell receptor beta chains below come from one sample, sequenced in a study of Graves' ophthalmopathy and Graves' hyperthyroidism. RNA transcripts provided the template for amplifying TCR beta CDR3 regions. HTBI primers primed a first-round RT-PCR, and a second-round multiplex PCR followed. Each CDR3 protein gets one entry after TCRdb re-called the multiplex PCR reads with MiXCR. The table includes around 670,000 distinct CDR3 sequences, about 44% detected once. Sequenced: peripheral blood. The receptors were gathered from an adult man with Graves' ophthalmopathy.

Concerning this clonotype: A read error may account for a junction end that differs from germline. The chain uses TRBV10-3 and TRBJ2-7; D is unclear. The CDR3 length is 14 residues. Germline lookup yields CDR1 ENHRY and CDR2 SYGVKD. This CDR3 reads CASSFSGVRHEQYF. The CDR3 nucleotides are TGTGCCAGCAGTTTTTCTGGGGTACGGCACGAGCAGTACTTC.

About this clonotype: A much larger clone lies a single base off, so this may be a read error. The V gene is TRBV29-1, the J gene TRBJ1-2, with 7 nucleotides matching TRBD1. Trimming took 3 bases from V and 3 from J; bases not matched to a gene: 10. The CDR3 contains 15 residues. Germline CDR1 reads SQVTM; CDR2 reads ANQGSEA. The CDR3 nucleotides are TGCAGCGTTGATTCGTCGGACAGGAGTGACTATGGCTACACCTTC. Translation gives CSVDSSDRSDYGYTF.

V usage is TRBV2 and J usage is TRBJ2-7; D is perhaps TRBD2 (5 bases). In germline, CDR1 is SNHLY, CDR2 FYNNEI. The CDR3 loop spans 14 amino acids. Trimming took off 5 bases at V and 0 bases at J, with 11 bases between the two ends. CDR3 nucleotides: TGTGCCAGCAGTTTACGAGGGATCTCCTACGAGCAGTACTTC. Encoded protein: CASSLRGISYEQYF.

This rearrangement joins TRBV9 to TRBJ2-5; D gene unclear. CDR3 length: 15 amino acids. CDR1 is SGDLS, CDR2 YYNGEE, per germline. The ends were cut back, 3 bases at V and 4 bases at J, with 16 bases in the middle. The CDR3 DNA follows: TGTGCCAGCAGCGCGGATATAAGGTACCGAGAGACCCAGTACTTC. This codes for CASSADIRYRETQYF.

The V and J genes are TRBV10-3 and TRBJ2-5; no clear D. Trimming took off 0 bases at V and 5 bases at J, with 10 bases between the two ends. The CDR3 contains 14 residues. Germline V gene data show CDR1 as ENHRY and CDR2 as SYGVKD. The CDR3 loop is CAISESGQWETQYF. CDR3 nucleotides: TGTGCCATCAGTGAGTCAGGGCAGTGGGAGACCCAGTACTTC.

In its sample, this clonotype was seen a few times. CDR3 coding DNA: TGTGCCAGCAGTGAATGGCGGGGAGGGACAGATACGCAGTATTTT. This codes for CASSEWRGGTDTQYF. V gene TRBV25-1 combines with J gene TRBJ2-3; TRBD2 aligns across 7 bases. The V gene's germline CDR1 is MGHDK and CDR2 SYGVNS. The length of the CDR3 is 15 residues. The ends lost 1 base at V and 3 bases at J; junction bases unmatched: 4.

This clonotype turned up a few times. V usage is TRBV10-3 and J usage is TRBJ2-2; tentatively, D is TRBD1 (6 bases). Germline V gene lookup returns CDR1 ENHRY and CDR2 SYGVKD. The CDR3 covers 14 residues. The V end lost 0 bases, the J end lost 6 bases, and 8 bases lay between the germline ends. CDR3 nucleotide sequence: TGTGCCATCAGTGAGTCGTCAGGGGCCGGGGAGCTGTTTTTT. Its protein product is CAISESSGAGELFF.

This clonotype was detected a few times. The chain has TRBV19 and TRBJ2-5; the D gene is possibly TRBD2 (7 bases). Trimming removed 6 bases from V and 2 bases from J, with 25 bases in between. Germline V gives CDR1 LNHDA, CDR2 SQIVND (reference sequence). CDR3 size: 18 residues. The CDR3 loop is CASRDTHFWEGVQETQYF. CDR3 sequence (DNA): TGTGCCAGTAGAGACACCCACTTCTGGGAGGGGGTTCAAGAGACCCAGTACTTC.

J is TRBJ2-3 and V is TRBV12-3 or TRBV12-4, with D possibly called TRBD1 or TRBD2 (5 bases each). V was pared by 5 bases and J by 4 bases, with 13 bases between. This CDR3 spans 14 amino acids. CDR3: CASSLGTKADTQYF. In DNA form, the CDR3 reads TGTGCCAGCAGTCTCGGGACGAAAGCAGATACGCAGTATTTT.

This sequence joins TRBV2 and TRBJ2-7; D call uncertain. In germline, CDR1 is SNHLY, CDR2 FYNNEI. The length of the CDR3 is 13 residues. V lost 1 base to trimming and J lost 4 bases, with 8 bases between them. Here the CDR3 reads CASSEEWDYEQYF. CDR3 bases: TGTGCCAGCAGTGAAGAGTGGGATTACGAGCAGTACTTC.

The chain has TRBV12-3 or TRBV12-4 and TRBJ2-5, with no clear D. V lost 5 bases, J lost 0 bases, and 7 bases lay in between. The CDR3 totals 13 residues. The chain's CDR3 is CASSNVHQETQYF. Written as DNA, the CDR3 is TGTGCCAGCAGTAACGTGCACCAAGAGACCCAGTACTTC.

This clonotype came up many times. The chain links TRBV9 to TRBJ2-6, with D possibly being TRBD2 (5 bases). The CDR3 runs to 13 residues. V was shortened by 4 bases and J by 8 bases, with 10 bases between the two germline ends. Germline values: CDR1 SGDLS, CDR2 YYNGEE. The CDR3 region is CASSSGLSNVLTF. The CDR3 DNA reads as TGTGCCAGCAGCTCCGGACTCTCCAACGTCCTGACTTTC.

This clonotype showed up many times. This chain connects TRBV9 to TRBJ1-1; D may be TRBD1 (6 bases). CDR3 length: 17 amino acids. Deletions cut 3 bases from V and 3 bases from J, with 21 bases between. Germline lookup yields CDR1 SGDLS and CDR2 YYNGEE. The CDR3 loop is CASSGLYRGGRDTEAFF. Here the CDR3 DNA reads TGTGCCAGCAGCGGCCTCTACAGAGGGGGAAGAGACACTGAAGCTTTCTTT.

V gene TRBV3-1 combines with J gene TRBJ2-7; D gene ambiguous. Trimming removed 1 base from V and 2 bases from J, with 6 bases in between. The CDR3 covers 13 residues. The V gene's germline CDR1 is LGHDT and CDR2 YNNKEL (reference sequence). The CDR3 loop reads CASSQATPYEQYF. The CDR3, as DNA: TGTGCCAGCAGCCAAGCCACCCCCTACGAGCAGTACTTC.

The rearrangement links TRBV4-1 to TRBJ2-5, with no clear D. There are 13 residues in the CDR3. Trimming cost V 2 bases and J 5 bases, with 9 bases left between them. Per the germline V gene, CDR1 is MGHRA and CDR2 is YSYEKL. The CDR3 sequence is CASSQPHRETQYF. CDR3 nucleotides: TGCGCCAGCAGCCAACCCCATAGGGAGACCCAGTACTTC.